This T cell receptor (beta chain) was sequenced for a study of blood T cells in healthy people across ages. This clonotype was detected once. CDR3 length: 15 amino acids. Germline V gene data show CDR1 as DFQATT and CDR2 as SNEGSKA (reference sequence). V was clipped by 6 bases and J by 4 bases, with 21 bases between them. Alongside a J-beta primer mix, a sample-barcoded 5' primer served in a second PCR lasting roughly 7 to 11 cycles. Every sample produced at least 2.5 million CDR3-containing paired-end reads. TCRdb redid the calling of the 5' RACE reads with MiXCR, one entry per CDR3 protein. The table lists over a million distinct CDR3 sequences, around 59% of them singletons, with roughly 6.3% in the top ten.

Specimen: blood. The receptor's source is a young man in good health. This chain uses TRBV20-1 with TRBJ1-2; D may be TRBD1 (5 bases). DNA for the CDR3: TGCAGTGCCGTTAAACCGGGACCTCATCTCTATGGCTACACCTTC. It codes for CSAVKPGPHLYGYTF.